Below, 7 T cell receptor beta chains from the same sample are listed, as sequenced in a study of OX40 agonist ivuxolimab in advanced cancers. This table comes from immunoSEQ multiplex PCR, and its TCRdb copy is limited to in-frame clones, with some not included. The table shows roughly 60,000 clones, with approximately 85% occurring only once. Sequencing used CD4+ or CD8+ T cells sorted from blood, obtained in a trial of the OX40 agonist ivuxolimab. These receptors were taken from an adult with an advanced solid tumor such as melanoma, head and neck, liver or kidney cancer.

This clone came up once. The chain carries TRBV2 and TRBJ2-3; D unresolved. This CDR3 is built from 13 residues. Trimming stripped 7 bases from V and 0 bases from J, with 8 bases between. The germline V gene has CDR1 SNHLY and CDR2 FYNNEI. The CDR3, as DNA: TGTGCCAGCATCCGCGAGAGCACAGATACGCAGTATTTT. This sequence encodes CASIRESTDTQYF. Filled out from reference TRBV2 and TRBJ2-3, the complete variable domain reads EPEVTQTPSHQVTQMGQEVILRCVPISNHLYFYWYRQILGQKVEFLVSFYNNEISEKSEIFDDQFSVERPDGSNFTLKIRSTKLEDSAMYFCASIRESTDTQYFGPGTRLTVL.

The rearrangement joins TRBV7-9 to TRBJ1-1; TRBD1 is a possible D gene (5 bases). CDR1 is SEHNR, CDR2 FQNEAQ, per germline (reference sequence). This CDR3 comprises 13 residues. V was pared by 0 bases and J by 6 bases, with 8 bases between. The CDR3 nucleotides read TGTGCCAGCAGCTTAGCCGGGGCCCCTGAAGCTTTCTTT. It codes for CASSLAGAPEAFF.

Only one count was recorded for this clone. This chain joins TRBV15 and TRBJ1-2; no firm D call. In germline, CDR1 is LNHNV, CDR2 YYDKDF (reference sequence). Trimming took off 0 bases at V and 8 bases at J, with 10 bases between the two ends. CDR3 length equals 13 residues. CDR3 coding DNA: TGTGCCACCAGCAGAGATCAATCTGGCGGCTACACCTTC. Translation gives CATSRDQSGGYTF.

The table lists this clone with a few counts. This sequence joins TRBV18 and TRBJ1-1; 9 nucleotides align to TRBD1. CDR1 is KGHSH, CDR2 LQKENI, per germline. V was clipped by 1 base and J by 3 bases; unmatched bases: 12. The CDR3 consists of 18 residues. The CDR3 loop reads CASSPRTWTGAGDTEAFF. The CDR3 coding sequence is TGTGCCAGCTCACCACGGACATGGACAGGGGCCGGGGACACTGAAGCTTTCTTT.

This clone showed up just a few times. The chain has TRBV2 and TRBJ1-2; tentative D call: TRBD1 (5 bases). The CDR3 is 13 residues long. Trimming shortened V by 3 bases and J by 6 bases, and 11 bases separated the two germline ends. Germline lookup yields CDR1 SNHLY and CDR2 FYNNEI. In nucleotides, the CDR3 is TGTGCCAGCAGTGACGGCAGGGAGGATGGCTACACCTTC. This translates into CASSDGREDGYTF.

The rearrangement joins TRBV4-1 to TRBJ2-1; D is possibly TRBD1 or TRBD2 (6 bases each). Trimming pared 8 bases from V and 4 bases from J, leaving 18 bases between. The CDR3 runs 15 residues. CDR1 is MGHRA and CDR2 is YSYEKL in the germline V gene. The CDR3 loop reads CASRTGALAYNEQFF. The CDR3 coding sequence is TGCGCCAGCCGAACGGGGGCTCTGGCATACAATGAGCAGTTCTTC.

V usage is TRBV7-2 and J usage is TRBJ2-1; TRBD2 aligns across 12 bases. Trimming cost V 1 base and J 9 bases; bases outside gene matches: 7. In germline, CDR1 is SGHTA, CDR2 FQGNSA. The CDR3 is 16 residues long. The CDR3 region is CASSLGASGGVGEQFF. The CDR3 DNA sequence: TGTGCCAGCAGCTTAGGGGCTAGCGGGGGGGTCGGTGAGCAGTTCTTC.